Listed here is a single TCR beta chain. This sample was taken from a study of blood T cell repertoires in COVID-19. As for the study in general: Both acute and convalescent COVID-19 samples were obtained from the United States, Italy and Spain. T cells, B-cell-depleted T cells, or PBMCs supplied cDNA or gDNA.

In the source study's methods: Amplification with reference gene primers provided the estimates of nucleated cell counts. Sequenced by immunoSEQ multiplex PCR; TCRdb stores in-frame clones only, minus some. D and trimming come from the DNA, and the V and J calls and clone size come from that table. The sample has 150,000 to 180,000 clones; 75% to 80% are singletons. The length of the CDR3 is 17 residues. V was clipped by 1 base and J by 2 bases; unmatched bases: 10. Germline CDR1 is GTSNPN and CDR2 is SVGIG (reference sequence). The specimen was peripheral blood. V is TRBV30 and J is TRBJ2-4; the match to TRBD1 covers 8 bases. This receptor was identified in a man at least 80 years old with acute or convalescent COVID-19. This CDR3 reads CAWSGDRGFGTKNIQYF. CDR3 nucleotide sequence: TGTGCCTGGAGTGGAGACAGGGGATTTGGGACCAAAAACATTCAGTACTTC.